The rows below give T cell receptor beta chains drawn from one sample of a study of OX40 agonist ivuxolimab in advanced cancers. Libraries were prepared by immunoSEQ multiplex PCR; TCRdb keeps only in-frame clonotypes and omits some of them. Counted here are 70,000 to 80,000 clones, about 89% occurring once; the ten biggest clones make up around 0.79%. The sample was CD4+ or CD8+ T cells sorted from blood, taken in a trial of the OX40 agonist ivuxolimab. The receptor set was obtained from an adult with an advanced solid tumor such as melanoma, head and neck, liver or kidney cancer. The CDR3 runs from the conserved cysteine through the conserved F or W. The D gene is left open where the match is weak. Where a row states a size, it is once, few, many or the class of an expanded clone; other rows omit it.

v_gene	abundance	j_gene	d_gene	CDR3aa	CDR3nt
TRBV7-9	.	TRBJ2-2	.	CASSARRDTGELFF	TGTGCCAGCAGCGCAAGAAGGGACACCGGGGAGCTGTTTTTT
TRBV10-3	once	TRBJ1-1	.	CAISDRTNTEAFF	TGTGCCATCAGTGACAGGACGAACACTGAAGCTTTCTTT
TRBV10-3	.	TRBJ2-7	.	CAISESAEQYF	TGTGCCATCAGTGAGTCGGCCGAGCAGTACTTC
TRBV28	.	TRBJ1-2	TRBD1	CASSAIDRELYGYTF	TGTGCCAGCAGTGCCATCGACAGGGAACTCTATGGCTACACCTTC
TRBV7-3	.	TRBJ2-3	TRBD2	CASSPGSSGGADTQYF	TGTGCCAGCAGCCCAGGTTCTAGCGGGGGGGCAGATACGCAGTATTTT
TRBV15	.	TRBJ2-2	TRBD1	CATSSGTATGELFF	TGTGCCACCAGCAGTGGGACAGCCACCGGGGAGCTGTTTTTT
TRBV6-5	.	TRBJ1-5	.	CASSDSNQPQHF	TGTGCCAGCAGTGACTCTAATCAGCCCCAGCATTTT
TRBV7-9	.	TRBJ2-3	.	CASSLLRFVMDF	TGTGCCAGCAGCTTATTACGTTTCGTCATGGATTTT
TRBV15	.	TRBJ2-3	.	CATSRERAGDTQYF	TGTGCCACCAGCAGAGAGAGGGCTGGAGATACGCAGTATTTT
TRBV15	.	TRBJ2-6	TRBD1	CATSTPLGTGGQSGANVLTF	TGTGCCACCAGCACCCCCCTAGGGACAGGAGGACAATCTGGGGCCAACGTCCTGACTTTC
TRBV23-1	.	TRBJ1-5	.	CASSRTSDSLNQPQHF	TGCGCCAGCAGTCGGACCAGCGACTCGTTGAATCAGCCCCAGCATTTT
TRBV18	.	TRBJ2-7	TRBD2	CASSPGLAGGYEQYF	TGTGCCAGCTCACCGGGACTAGCGGGAGGCTACGAGCAGTACTTC
TRBV5-1	.	TRBJ1-1	TRBD1	CASSTTGANTEAFF	TGCGCCAGCAGCACGACAGGGGCGAACACTGAAGCTTTCTTT
TRBV19	.	TRBJ2-2	.	CASSIGNLDTGELFF	TGTGCCAGTAGTATAGGGAACTTGGACACCGGGGAGCTGTTTTTT
TRBV18	few	TRBJ2-1	TRBD2	CASSPVPGGRDEQFF	TGTGCCAGCTCACCGGTACCGGGAGGGAGGGATGAGCAGTTCTTC
TRBV5-1	.	TRBJ2-5	.	CASSLANSFPQETQYF	TGCGCCAGCAGCTTGGCCAACAGCTTTCCCCAAGAGACCCAGTACTTC
TRBV6-4	.	TRBJ2-3	.	CASSPGASTDTQYF	TGTGCCAGCTCGCCCGGGGCGAGCACAGATACGCAGTATTTT
TRBV11-2	.	TRBJ2-6	.	CASSTPTSGANVLTF	TGTGCCAGCAGCACCCCGACCTCTGGGGCCAACGTCCTGACTTTC
TRBV6-5	.	TRBJ1-1	.	CASSFGGTEAFF	TGTGCCAGCAGTTTCGGTGGCACTGAAGCTTTCTTT
TRBV4-1	.	TRBJ2-5	TRBD2	CASSQEETSGSIVETQYF	TGCGCCAGCAGCCAAGAAGAGACTAGCGGGAGCATTGTGGAGACCCAGTACTTC
TRBV7-8	once	TRBJ2-1	TRBD1	CASSQRPGQGGLKGQFF	TGTGCCAGCAGCCAGAGACCGGGACAGGGGGGATTGAAGGGGCAGTTCTTC
TRBV19	.	TRBJ2-1	.	CASTSSRRGSYNEQFF	TGTGCCAGTACCTCATCCAGGCGGGGTTCCTACAATGAGCAGTTCTTC
TRBV25-1	.	TRBJ1-1	.	CASRLNTEAFF	TGTGCCAGCCGCTTGAACACTGAAGCTTTCTTT
TRBV7-2	.	TRBJ1-1	.	CASSLAGTNTEAFF	TGTGCCAGCAGCTTAGCCGGGACTAACACTGAAGCTTTCTTT
TRBV6-1	.	TRBJ2-2	.	CASDRTNTGELFF	TGTGCCAGCGACAGAACGAACACCGGGGAGCTGTTTTTT
TRBV9	.	TRBJ2-2	.	CASSPFRRTGELFF	TGTGCCAGCAGCCCCTTTCGAAGGACCGGGGAGCTGTTTTTT
TRBV27	.	TRBJ2-5	.	CASRREQPGGTQYF	TGTGCCAGCAGGAGGGAACAGCCCGGTGGGACCCAGTACTTC
TRBV29-1	.	TRBJ1-2	TRBD1	CSVPGQGTDYGYTF	TGCAGCGTGCCGGGACAGGGGACGGACTATGGCTACACCTTC
TRBV19	.	TRBJ1-5	.	CASSMVVDNQPQHF	TGTGCCAGTAGTATGGTCGTGGACAATCAGCCCCAGCATTTT
TRBV7-7	.	TRBJ2-2	.	CASRPNRNTGELFF	TGTGCCAGCAGGCCCAACAGGAACACCGGGGAGCTGTTTTTT
TRBV5-1	.	TRBJ1-1	TRBD1	CASSQGDGPFEAFF	TGCGCCAGCAGCCAGGGGGACGGACCCTTTGAAGCTTTCTTT
TRBV27	.	TRBJ2-1	.	CASSQWRQDSDEQFF	TGTGCCAGCAGTCAGTGGCGACAGGACAGCGATGAGCAGTTCTTC
TRBV10-3	once	TRBJ1-5	TRBD1	CAISDVGRGRSNQPQHF	TGTGCCATCAGTGACGTAGGCAGGGGGCGTAGCAATCAGCCCCAGCATTTT
TRBV6-6	.	TRBJ1-1	.	CASSPNQENTEAFF	TGTGCCAGCAGTCCAAATCAGGAGAACACTGAAGCTTTCTTT
TRBV2	.	TRBJ2-3	.	CASGSRGADTQYF	TGTGCCAGCGGTAGCAGGGGGGCAGATACGCAGTATTTT
TRBV6-5	.	TRBJ2-2	.	CASSTTETGELFF	TGTGCCAGCAGTACCACAGAGACCGGGGAGCTGTTTTTT
TRBV21-1	.	TRBJ2-5	.	CASSNPGEAIAGETVETQYF	TGTGCCAGCAGCAACCCCGGGGAGGCGATTGCGGGAGAGACAGTCGAGACCCAGTACTTC
TRBV29-1	once	TRBJ2-1	.	CSVEKAGADEQFF	TGCAGCGTTGAAAAGGCAGGGGCCGATGAGCAGTTCTTC
TRBV2	.	TRBJ2-7	TRBD2	CASSAVSGREEQYF	TGTGCCAGCAGTGCCGTGAGCGGGAGAGAAGAGCAGTACTTC
TRBV18	.	TRBJ2-1	.	CATSSASYNEQFF	TGTGCCACCTCGAGCGCTTCCTACAATGAGCAGTTCTTC
TRBV19	.	TRBJ2-1	TRBD2	CASKTSGDEQFF	TGTGCCAGTAAGACTAGCGGGGATGAGCAGTTCTTC
TRBV7-3	few	TRBJ1-1	.	CASSAGMNTEAFF	TGTGCCAGCAGCGCAGGGATGAACACTGAAGCTTTCTTT
TRBV19	few	TRBJ1-5	.	CASSSRGHQPQHF	TGTGCCAGTAGTAGCCGGGGGCATCAGCCCCAGCATTTT
TRBV7-2	.	TRBJ1-5	.	CASSTETRYSNQPQHF	TGTGCCAGCAGCACCGAGACAAGGTATAGCAATCAGCCCCAGCATTTT
TRBV7-9	.	TRBJ2-1	.	CASSSSSTRFGYNEQFF	TGTGCCAGCAGCTCCTCCTCGACTAGATTTGGTTACAATGAGCAGTTCTTC
TRBV5-4	.	TRBJ2-2	TRBD2	CASSLSGRYHGELFF	TGTGCCAGCAGCCTGAGCGGGAGGTATCACGGGGAGCTGTTTTTT
TRBV19	.	TRBJ2-1	TRBD1	CASSKIVRTGGNEQFF	TGTGCCAGTAGTAAAATCGTGCGGACAGGGGGCAATGAGCAGTTCTTC
TRBV29-1	.	TRBJ2-7	.	CSVQTRTPSYEQYF	TGCAGCGTGCAGACAAGGACGCCCTCCTACGAGCAGTACTTC
TRBV6-1	.	TRBJ1-6	.	CASSSPTFPLHF	TGTGCCAGCAGTTCTCCCACGTTCCCCCTCCACTTT
TRBV11-2	.	TRBJ1-2	.	CASSLVTGLAGYTF	TGTGCCAGCAGCTTAGTGACGGGGCTGGCTGGCTACACCTTC
TRBV7-2	once	TRBJ2-4	.	CASSFGGTGNIQYF	TGTGCCAGCAGCTTCGGGGGAACTGGAAACATTCAGTACTTC
TRBV7-6	.	TRBJ2-1	.	CASSLASRTGEQFF	TGTGCCAGCAGCTTAGCTAGCAGGACGGGTGAGCAGTTCTTC
TRBV15	.	TRBJ2-5	TRBD2	CATIQREGRSKTQYF	TGTGCCACGATACAAAGGGAGGGTAGGAGCAAGACCCAGTACTTC
TRBV5-1	.	TRBJ2-7	TRBD1	CASSLDGQGAIDEQYF	TGCGCCAGCAGCTTGGATGGACAGGGGGCTATCGACGAGCAGTACTTC
TRBV30	.	TRBJ1-4	.	CAWSVPARGDEKLFF	TGTGCCTGGAGTGTACCGGCCAGGGGAGATGAAAAACTGTTTTTT